What follows describes a single T cell receptor (beta chain). The antigen is not known. Amplification of TCR beta CDR3 regions was performed using RNA transcripts as template. Initially, a first-round RT-PCR of the TCR CDR3 employed the HTBI primer set. One entry per CDR3 protein, called by TCRdb with MiXCR from the multiplex PCR reads. The table has 500,000 to 650,000 distinct CDR3 sequences, over 15% seen once. V lost 4 bases to trimming and J lost 5 bases, with 9 bases between them. CDR3 length: 13 amino acids. Germline assignment: CDR1 SGHRS and CDR2 YFSETQ. This specimen belongs to a study of T cells in Graves' hyperthyroidism and ophthalmopathy. Study as a whole: Before treatment of any kind, peripheral blood was taken at initial diagnosis.

Broader study findings: Researchers found most expanded thyroid clonotypes above 0.001 in blood as well.

This chain connects TRBV5-1 to TRBJ1-4, with D possibly TRBD1 on 5 matching bases. The TCR was taken from a woman younger than 30 with Graves' ophthalmopathy. What was sequenced was blood. For the CDR3, the DNA is TGCGCCAGCAGCGGGGGGATAAATGAAAAACTGTTTTTT. Encoded protein: CASSGGINEKLFF.